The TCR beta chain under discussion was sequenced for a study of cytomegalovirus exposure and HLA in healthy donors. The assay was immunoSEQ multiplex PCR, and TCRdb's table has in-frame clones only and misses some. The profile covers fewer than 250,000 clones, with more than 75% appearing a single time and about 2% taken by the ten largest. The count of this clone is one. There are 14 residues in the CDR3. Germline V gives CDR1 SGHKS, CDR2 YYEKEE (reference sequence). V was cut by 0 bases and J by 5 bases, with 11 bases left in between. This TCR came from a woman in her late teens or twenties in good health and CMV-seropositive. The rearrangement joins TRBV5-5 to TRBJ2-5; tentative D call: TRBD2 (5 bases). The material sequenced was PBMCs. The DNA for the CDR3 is TGTGCCAGCAGCTTGGGATATAGCGCTGAGACCCAGTACTTC. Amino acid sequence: CASSLGYSAETQYF.